The rows below give T cell receptor beta chains drawn from one sample of a study of cytomegalovirus exposure and HLA in healthy donors. The data were produced by immunoSEQ multiplex PCR, yet TCRdb's version contains in-frame clones alone and is incomplete. The sample records about 90,000 clones, over 65% being singletons. The sample taken for sequencing was PBMCs. All receptors come from a woman aged 40 to 50 in good health and CMV-seropositive. Each CDR3 is given without its conserved first and last residue. Fields, in order: V gene, J gene, CDR3 protein.

TRBV5-1	TRBJ2-3	ASSLSLAGFPDTQY
TRBV5-4	TRBJ2-3	ASSPGGDSDTQY
TRBV19	TRBJ1-5	ASITGTGGQPQH
TRBV10-3	TRBJ2-7	AISFGTVDYEQY
TRBV27	TRBJ2-7	ASSLASGPYEQY
TRBV6-5	-	ASSYSTVGEQY
TRBV30	TRBJ1-1	AWSAQGWGTEAF
TRBV5-1	TRBJ1-1	ASSFGMGQGTDTEAF
TRBV18	TRBJ1-5	ASSPGQGGSNQPQH
TRBV6-1	TRBJ2-1	ASSEGRGQVLSYNEQF
TRBV18	TRBJ2-7	ASSDSSGRYEQY
TRBV18	TRBJ2-3	ASSSTRTDTQY
TRBV28	TRBJ2-6	ASRLGGLSSGANVLT
TRBV5-4	TRBJ2-1	ASSLGVARNEQF
TRBV5-5	TRBJ2-7	ASSLGGARPYEQY
TRBV27	TRBJ1-6	ASSSRDRRIGSPLH
TRBV15	TRBJ2-7	ATSTYPRGHEQY
TRBV12-5	TRBJ2-2	ASGLVEQAANTGELF
TRBV6-5	TRBJ2-4	ASREGAKNIQY
TRBV19	TRBJ1-1	ASSTGGGNTEAF
TRBV6-5	TRBJ2-7	ASSYSSSSYEQY
TRBV6-5	TRBJ1-4	ASSDRNNEKLF
TRBV9	TRBJ2-1	ASSVSGGANEQF
TRBV30	TRBJ1-5	AWSVMTGGNQPQH
TRBV7-8	TRBJ2-2	ASSLQGAAGELF
TRBV6-5	TRBJ2-1	ASSIAVSYNEQF
TRBV7-9	TRBJ2-7	SSSLLGLAEREPYEQY
TRBV30	TRBJ2-7	ACKTDRGKYEQY
TRBV6-5	TRBJ1-1	ASSYSGGNTEAF
TRBV5-6	TRBJ2-3	ASSFPSGSGTDTQY
TRBV13	TRBJ1-2	ASSLGQGFRGYT
TRBV5-6	TRBJ2-5	ASSLGRTAQETQY
TRBV28	TRBJ2-1	ASTVSDNEQF
TRBV19	TRBJ1-6	ASTWGRDSPLH
TRBV29-1	TRBJ2-3	SVEFAIGSEQITDTQY